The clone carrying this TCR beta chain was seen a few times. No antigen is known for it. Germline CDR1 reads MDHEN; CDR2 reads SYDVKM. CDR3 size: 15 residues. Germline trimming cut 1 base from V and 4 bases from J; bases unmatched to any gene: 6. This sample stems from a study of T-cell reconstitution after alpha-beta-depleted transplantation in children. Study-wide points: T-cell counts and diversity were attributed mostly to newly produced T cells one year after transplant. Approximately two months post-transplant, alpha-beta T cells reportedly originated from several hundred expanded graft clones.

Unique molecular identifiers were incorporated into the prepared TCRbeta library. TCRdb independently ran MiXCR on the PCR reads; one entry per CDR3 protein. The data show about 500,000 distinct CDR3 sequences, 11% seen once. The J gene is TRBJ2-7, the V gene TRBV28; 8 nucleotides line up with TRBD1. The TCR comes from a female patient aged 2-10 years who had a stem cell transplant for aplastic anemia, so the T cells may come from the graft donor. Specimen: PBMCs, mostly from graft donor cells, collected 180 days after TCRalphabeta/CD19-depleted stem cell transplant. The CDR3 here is CASSLFGTGDYEQYF. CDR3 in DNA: TGTGCCAGCAGTTTATTCGGGACAGGAGATTACGAGCAGTACTTC.